This entry lists 22 T cell receptor beta chains sequenced from one sample in a study of shared clonotypes between healthy human individuals (dated by TCRdb to 2018 to 2020). Receptor libraries were prepared by the immunoSEQ multiplex PCR assay. This is the immuneACCESS table as TCRdb keeps it, with only in-frame sequences that have V and J called. A part of the clones is gone; compared with another copy, unresolved V genes explain less than half, and the rest is unexplained. In this sample the table shows some 580,000 clones, 95% to 98% of which occur a single time. Approximately 0.33% of the sample belongs to the ten largest clones. CD8 naive samples were CD45RO-negative cells positively selected for CCR7, giving a CD45RA+CCR7+ population that excluded TemRA cells. Sequencing used naive CD8+ T cells sorted from blood. Explained via the paper, the cell subset or site label denotes: CD45RA+CCR7+. Receptor source: a man aged 25-40 years in good health.

The V gene is TRBV6-1, the J gene TRBJ1-1; 7 bases are a match to TRBD1. The CDR3 has 13 residues. Trimming removed 8 bases from V and 7 bases from J; junction bases left unmatched: 10. Germline CDR1 reads MNHNS; CDR2 reads SASEGT. The CDR3 bases are TGTGCCAGCTCCATAGGGGGCCAAGGTGAAGCTTTCTTT. Its translation is CASSIGGQGEAFF.

V gene TRBV4-1 combines with J gene TRBJ2-7; 7 bases fit TRBD1. The CDR3 consists of 16 residues. V trimming: 1 base; J trimming: 4 bases; junction bases outside the gene matches: 10. Germline loops: CDR1 MGHRA, CDR2 YSYEKL. This CDR3 is CASSQAQGKEEYEQYF. The CDR3 DNA reads as TGCGCCAGCAGCCAAGCACAGGGGAAGGAGGAGTACGAGCAGTACTTC.

The V gene is TRBV27, the J gene TRBJ1-2; 9 nucleotides agree with TRBD1. The CDR3 is made up of 14 amino acids. V shed 8 bases and J 4 bases; nucleotides not matched to a gene: 8. CDR1 and CDR2 (germline): MNHEY, SMNVEV (reference sequence). The CDR3 nucleotides read TGTGCCAGCGCAGCCGGGACAGGGTCCTATGGCTACACCTTC. Its protein product is CASAAGTGSYGYTF.

CDR3 amino acids: CASRVGLTYNEQFF. The CDR3 DNA reads TGTGCCAGCAGGGTGGGACTAACTTACAATGAGCAGTTCTTC. V gene TRBV27 combines with J gene TRBJ2-1; the match to TRBD2 covers 7 bases. The CDR3 runs 14 residues. Germline lookup yields CDR1 MNHEY and CDR2 SMNVEV (reference sequence). The V and J ends lost 6 bases and 4 bases, in that order; junction bases with no gene match: 6.

V usage is TRBV5-1 and J usage is TRBJ1-4, with 10 nucleotides matching TRBD1. The CDR3 has 14 amino acids. Germline loops: CDR1 SGHRS, CDR2 YFSETQ. Losses at the gene ends were 7 bases for V and 4 bases for J; bases not matched to a gene: 4. The CDR3: CASRTGGVNEKLFF. CDR3 nucleotides: TGCGCCAGCCGGACAGGGGGAGTTAATGAAAAACTGTTTTTT.

The rearrangement uses TRBV11-2 and TRBJ2-1; 13 bases align to TRBD2. With V trimmed by 1 base and J by 5 bases, 2 bases remained unmatched. This CDR3 contains 16 residues. Per germline, CDR1 SGHAT and CDR2 FQNNGV. The DNA of the CDR3 is TGTGCCAGCAGCTTAGCCGGGACTAGCGGGAACAATGAGCAGTTCTTC. As protein: CASSLAGTSGNNEQFF.

The chain is built from TRBV5-1 and TRBJ2-1, with TRBD2 matching over 8 bases. Looked up from germline, CDR1 is SGHRS and CDR2 is YFSETQ. V gave up 4 bases and J gave up 2 bases; unmatched junction bases: 11. The CDR3 has 17 amino acids. The CDR3, as DNA: TGCGCCAGCAGCACTACCATTAGCGGGATAGCCTACAATGAGCAGTTCTTC. Its protein is CASSTTISGIAYNEQFF.

This clone was seen once. This rearrangement joins TRBV19 to TRBJ2-7; tentatively, D is TRBD1 or TRBD2 (5 bases each). The germline V gene encodes CDR1 LNHDA and CDR2 SQIVND (reference sequence). Deletions cut 4 bases from V and 9 bases from J, with 25 bases between. CDR3 length: 16 residues. DNA of the CDR3: TGTGCCAGTAGTAGTTCAGGGACCGGGCCTACGAGTGGGCAGTACTTC. It yields the protein CASSSSGTGPTSGQYF.

The V and J genes are TRBV18 and TRBJ2-4; D is perhaps TRBD1 (5 bases). Trimming took 3 bases from V and 3 from J, leaving 9 bases between them. Germline V lookup: CDR1 KGHSH, CDR2 LQKENI. The CDR3 consists of 14 residues. The CDR3 DNA reads TGTGCCAGCTCACCGGGGCAGAACAAAAACATTCAGTACTTC. Amino acids: CASSPGQNKNIQYF.

This clone was detected once. This rearrangement joins TRBV18 to TRBJ1-1; 10 nucleotides agree with TRBD1. Germline trimming cut 3 bases from V and 5 bases from J; bases unmatched to any gene: 9. Germline values: CDR1 KGHSH, CDR2 LQKENI. The CDR3 spans 16 residues. The CDR3 is CASSPEDGQGGTEAFF. The CDR3, as DNA: TGTGCCAGCTCACCGGAGGACGGACAGGGGGGAACTGAAGCTTTCTTT.

The chain uses TRBV7-9 and TRBJ2-7; D remains unclear. Germline CDR1 is SEHNR and CDR2 is FQNEAQ (reference sequence). Trimming cost V 5 bases and J 1 base, with 15 bases left between them. The CDR3 contains 15 residues. The CDR3 here is CASSQIGAVSYEQYF. The CDR3 DNA is TGTGCCAGCAGCCAGATAGGCGCGGTTTCCTACGAGCAGTACTTC.

The gene calls are TRBV5-1 and TRBJ1-4; TRBD1 matches at 10 bases. This CDR3 is 15 amino acids long. Trimming cost V 5 bases and J 8 bases; bases outside gene matches: 9. Germline-derived CDR1 and CDR2 are SGHRS and YFSETQ. CDR3 bases: TGCGCCAGCAGGCCTACCGGGACAGGGGAGGAAAAACTGTTTTTT. Residues: CASRPTGTGEEKLFF.

The rearrangement joins TRBV5-1 to TRBJ2-1, with D maybe TRBD2 (6 bases). From germline, CDR1 is SGHRS and CDR2 YFSETQ. V gave up 0 bases and J gave up 3 bases, with 13 bases separating them. The CDR3 is made up of 16 amino acids. CDR3 nucleotide sequence: TGCGCCAGCAGCTTGGTAGGGCAGGGAGGCTACAATGAGCAGTTCTTC. Its protein product is CASSLVGQGGYNEQFF.

This clone appeared once. The genes are TRBV5-4 and TRBJ1-1, with D hard to call. V was shortened by 7 bases and J by 0 bases, with 10 bases between the two germline ends. This CDR3 contains 13 residues. Germline CDR1 is SGHNT and CDR2 is YYREEE (reference sequence). For the CDR3, the DNA is TGTGCCAGCTACGAGCGGATGAACACTGAAGCTTTCTTT. It translates to CASYERMNTEAFF.

This rearrangement joins TRBV28 to TRBJ2-7; 10 nucleotides align to TRBD1. Germline-derived CDR1 and CDR2 are MDHEN and SYDVKM. CDR3 size: 15 residues. V shed 4 bases, J shed 3 bases, and the junction held 6 bases outside the gene matches. The CDR3 DNA reads TGTGCCAGCAGTTCCGGGACAGGGGTTGGCTACGAGCAGTACTTC. The encoded protein is CASSSGTGVGYEQYF.

This rearrangement joins TRBV7-8 to TRBJ2-1, with TRBD2 identical over 8 bases. The CDR3 spans 17 residues. CDR1 is SGHVS, CDR2 FQNEAQ, per germline. The J segment lost 10 bases and the V segment lost 3 bases, leaving 17 bases of the junction unmatched. CDR3 nucleotides: TGTGCCAGCAGCTTTACCGGGACTAGTGTTTTTTGGGACGAGCAGTTCTTC. It specifies CASSFTGTSVFWDEQFF.

The rearrangement uses TRBV6-5 and TRBJ2-5; D is unresolved. Trimming pared 2 bases from V and 0 bases from J, leaving 13 bases between. Per germline, CDR1 MNHEY and CDR2 SVGAGI. The CDR3 extends over 16 amino acids. DNA for the CDR3: TGTGCCAGCAGTTACGCCAGACATGAGTACCAAGAGACCCAGTACTTC. Protein sequence: CASSYARHEYQETQYF.

This sequence joins TRBV7-2 and TRBJ1-2; D not resolved. The germline V gene has CDR1 SGHTA and CDR2 FQGNSA. CDR3 length: 16 residues. Trimming pared 2 bases from V and 4 bases from J, leaving 17 bases between. The CDR3 reads CASSLTARPDIYGYTF. DNA for the CDR3: TGTGCCAGCAGCTTAACAGCACGTCCTGACATCTATGGCTACACCTTC.

The chain is built from TRBV14 and TRBJ2-7, with a tentative D call TRBD1 (5 bases). V lost 3 bases and J lost 3, with 9 bases in between. The CDR3 extends over 13 amino acids. The germline V gene has CDR1 SGHDN and CDR2 FVKESK. As DNA, the CDR3 is TGTGCCAGCAGCCAGTTAGGGGACTACGAGCAGTACTTC. The encoded protein is CASSQLGDYEQYF.

This chain connects TRBV20-1 to TRBJ2-2; the D is unclear. Trimming removed 4 bases at V and 7 bases at J, with 4 bases between. The CDR3 totals 10 residues. Germline V gene sequence: CDR1 DFQATT, CDR2 SNEGSKA (reference sequence). The CDR3 is CSAINGELFF. CDR3 bases: TGCAGTGCTATCAACGGGGAGCTGTTTTTT.

The rearrangement uses TRBV5-5 and TRBJ2-2; no clear D gene. Trimming left V 0 bases short and J 6 bases short, with 9 bases between. The CDR3 is 14 amino acids. Germline-derived CDR1 and CDR2 are SGHKS and YYEKEE (reference sequence). The CDR3 DNA reads TGTGCCAGCAGCTTGGAGCGAGAGGCCGGGGAGCTGTTTTTT. Translated: CASSLEREAGELFF.

This clone was found once. This chain connects TRBV9 to TRBJ1-5, with TRBD1 matching over 7 bases. The V gene's germline CDR1 is SGDLS and CDR2 YYNGEE. The CDR3 consists of 15 residues. V shed 2 bases and J 3 bases; nucleotides not matched to a gene: 5. CDR3 in DNA: TGTGCCAGCAGCGTCGGGGACAGTTACAATCAGCCCCAGCATTTT. This encodes CASSVGDSYNQPQHF.